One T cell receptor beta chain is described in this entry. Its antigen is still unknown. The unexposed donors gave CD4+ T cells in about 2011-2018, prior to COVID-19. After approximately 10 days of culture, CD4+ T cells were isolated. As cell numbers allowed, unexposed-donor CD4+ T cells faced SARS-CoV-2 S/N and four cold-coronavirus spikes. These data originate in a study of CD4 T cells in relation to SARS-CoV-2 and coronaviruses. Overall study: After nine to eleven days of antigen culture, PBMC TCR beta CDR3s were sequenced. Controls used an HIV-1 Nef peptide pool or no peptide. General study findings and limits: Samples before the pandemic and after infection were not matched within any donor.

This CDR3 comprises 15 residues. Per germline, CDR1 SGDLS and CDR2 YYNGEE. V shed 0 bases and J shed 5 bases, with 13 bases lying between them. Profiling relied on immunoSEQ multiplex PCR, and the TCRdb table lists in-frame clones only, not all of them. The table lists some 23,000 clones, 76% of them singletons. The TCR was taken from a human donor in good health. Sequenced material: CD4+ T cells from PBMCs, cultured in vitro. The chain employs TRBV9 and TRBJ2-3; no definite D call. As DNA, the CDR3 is TGTGCCAGCAGCGTAGGAGGCTTAAGGGTAGATACGCAGTATTTT. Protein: CASSVGGLRVDTQYF.